This T cell receptor beta chain was retrieved from a study of T cell responses to AZD1222 COVID-19 vaccine. Findings and caveats of the study: Receipt of two AZD1222 doses was followed by a rise in Spike-specific TCR breadth and depth. Close to half of all spike-specific TCRs reportedly target regions of the variants that are unmutated. In a largely white British group with more females than males, clonal diversity was possibly underestimated.

About this clone itself: Its specificity is not known.

Deletions cut 2 bases from V and 2 bases from J, with 9 bases between. CDR3 size: 15 residues. The germline CDR1 and CDR2 sequences are SGHDN and FVKESK. Sequencing was performed with immunoSEQ multiplex PCR; in TCRdb, only in-frame clones are kept and a portion is missing. The sample consists of 150,000 to 250,000 clones, roughly nine tenths of them appearing once. The TCR sequence derives from an adult who received the AZD1222 COVID-19 vaccine. This specimen consisted of peripheral blood, obtained 28 days after the second AZD1222 dose. The rearrangement joins TRBV14 to TRBJ2-2, with D perhaps TRBD1 or TRBD2 (5 bases each). This CDR3 is CASSQLGVNTGELFF. The CDR3 DNA reads as TGTGCCAGCAGCCAACTGGGGGTTAACACCGGGGAGCTGTTTTTT. Supplemented by reference TRBV14 and TRBJ2-2, the full variable domain reads EAGVTQFPSHSVIEKGQTVTLRCDPISGHDNLYWYRRVMGKEIKFLLHFVKESKQDESGMPNNRFLAERTGGTYSTLKVQPAELEDSGVYFCASSQLGVNTGELFFGEGSRLTVL.